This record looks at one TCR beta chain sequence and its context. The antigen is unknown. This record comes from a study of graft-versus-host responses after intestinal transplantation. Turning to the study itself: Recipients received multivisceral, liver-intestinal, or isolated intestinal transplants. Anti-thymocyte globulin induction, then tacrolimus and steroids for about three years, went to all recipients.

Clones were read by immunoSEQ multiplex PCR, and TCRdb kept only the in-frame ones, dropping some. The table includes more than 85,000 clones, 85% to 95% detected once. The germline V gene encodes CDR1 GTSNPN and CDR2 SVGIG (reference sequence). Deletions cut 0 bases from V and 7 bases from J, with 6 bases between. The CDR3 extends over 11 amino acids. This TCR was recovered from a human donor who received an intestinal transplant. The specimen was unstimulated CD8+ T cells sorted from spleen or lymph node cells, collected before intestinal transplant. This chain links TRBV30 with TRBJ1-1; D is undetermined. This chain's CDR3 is CAWSVLSEAFF. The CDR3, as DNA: TGTGCCTGGAGTGTACTTAGTGAAGCTTTCTTT.